Each of the 28 T cell receptor beta chains below was sequenced from the same sample in a study of blood T cell repertoires in COVID-19. Produced via immunoSEQ multiplex PCR; TCRdb's table is partial and in-frame only. Of 100,000 to 150,000 clones listed, approximately 85% are singletons. Sequenced input: peripheral blood. These receptors all stem from an elderly woman with COVID-19, enrolled during active disease.

The rearrangement links TRBV18 to TRBJ1-1; D perhaps matches TRBD1 (6 bases). Trimming took off 5 bases at V and 3 bases at J, with 13 bases between the two ends. Germline V CDR1 and CDR2: KGHSH, LQKENI. CDR3 size: 14 residues. The CDR3 here is CASSVLQGDTEAFF. The CDR3 DNA follows: TGTGCCAGCTCAGTCCTACAGGGAGACACTGAAGCTTTCTTT.

The table lists this clone with a few counts. The rearrangement links TRBV28 to TRBJ1-4; 7 bases line up with TRBD1. Losses at the gene ends were 10 bases for V and 8 bases for J; bases not matched to a gene: 7. The CDR3 totals 12 residues. The V gene's germline CDR1 is MDHEN and CDR2 SYDVKM. The CDR3, as DNA: TGTGCCACCCGGACAGGATACGAAAAACTGTTTTTT. Translation: CATRTGYEKLFF.

The rearrangement uses TRBV7-8 and TRBJ1-4, with D maybe TRBD1 (6 bases). V lost 3 bases and J 0 bases, leaving 14 bases between the germline ends. Germline CDR1 SGHVS, CDR2 FQNEAQ. The CDR3 length is 17 residues. CDR3 DNA sequence: TGTGCCAGCAGCTTGCAGGGACAATTAGCAACTAATGAAAAACTGTTTTTT. This encodes CASSLQGQLATNEKLFF.

This clone was seen more than once but under ten times. The chain has TRBV19 and TRBJ2-1; 11 bases match TRBD2. CDR1 and CDR2 from the germline V gene are LNHDA and SQIVND (reference sequence). The ends lost 1 base at V and 9 bases at J; junction bases unmatched: 5. The CDR3 is made up of 15 amino acids. CDR3 residues: CASSIVASGRSEQFF. CDR3 sequence (DNA): TGTGCCAGTAGTATAGTGGCTAGCGGGAGGAGTGAGCAGTTCTTC.

The rearrangement uses TRBV19 and TRBJ2-3, with 8 bases lining up with TRBD2. V was pared by 6 bases and J by 7 bases, with 9 bases of the junction left unmatched. The germline V gene has CDR1 LNHDA and CDR2 SQIVND (reference sequence). The CDR3 contains 14 residues. CDR3 sequence: CASRFSGAGNTQYF. DNA of the CDR3: TGTGCCAGTAGATTTAGCGGGGCCGGGAATACGCAGTATTTT.

CDR3 loop: CASSLVPDRGVKLFF. CDR3 bases: TGCGCCAGCAGCTTGGTCCCGGACAGGGGGGTAAAACTGTTTTTT. This chain joins TRBV5-1 and TRBJ1-4; 10 bases match TRBD1. Germline V gene lookup returns CDR1 SGHRS and CDR2 YFSETQ. V dropped 0 bases and J dropped 10; count of bases not matched to a gene: 6. The CDR3 spans 15 residues. The entire variable domain, with the rest obtained from reference TRBV5-1 and TRBJ1-4, is as follows: KAGVTQTPRYLIKTRGQQVTLSCSPISGHRSVSWYQQTPGQGLQFLFEYFSETQRNKGNFPGRFSGRQFSNSRSEMNVSTLELGDSALYLCASSLVPDRGVKLFFGSGTQLSVL.

The rearrangement joins TRBV28 to TRBJ1-2, with 8 bases lining up with TRBD1. Germline V lookup: CDR1 MDHEN, CDR2 SYDVKM. The trim removed 4 bases at V and 0 bases at J, leaving 4 bases unmatched. This CDR3 region has 15 residues. Here the CDR3 reads CASSSQGVANYGYTF. In DNA form, the CDR3 reads TGTGCCAGCAGTTCACAGGGGGTAGCTAACTATGGCTACACCTTC.

The chain carries TRBV5-4 and TRBJ2-1; the match to TRBD2 covers 10 bases. J was trimmed by 5 bases and V by 10 bases; bases with no gene match: 9. The CDR3 length is 14 residues. In germline, CDR1 is SGHNT, CDR2 YYREEE (reference sequence). CDR3 in amino acids: CAPKRLAGDNEQFF. CDR3 DNA: TGTGCCCCTAAGCGGCTAGCGGGAGACAATGAGCAGTTCTTC.

The chain is built from TRBV19 and TRBJ2-1, with TRBD1 as a possible D gene (6 bases). V lost 1 base and J 0 bases, leaving 13 bases between the germline ends. CDR1 is LNHDA, CDR2 SQIVND, per germline (reference sequence). CDR3 length: 17 residues. CDR3 residues: CASSIVGAGSSYNEQFF. The CDR3 DNA is TGTGCCAGTAGTATAGTGGGGGCAGGGAGCTCCTACAATGAGCAGTTCTTC.

The chain is built from TRBV12-3 or TRBV12-4 and TRBJ1-2; 8 bases match TRBD1. V shed 7 bases, J shed 4 bases, and the junction held 5 bases outside the gene matches. The CDR3 sequence is 13 residues long. This CDR3 reads CASKNRGGYGYTF. In nucleotides, the CDR3 is TGTGCCAGCAAAAACAGGGGGGGCTATGGCTACACCTTC.

The rearrangement joins TRBV5-1 to TRBJ2-7; D is possibly TRBD2 (6 bases). Trimming left V 0 bases short and J 6 bases short, with 19 bases between. CDR1 SGHRS and CDR2 YFSETQ come from the germline V gene. CDR3 length: 16 amino acids. The DNA for the CDR3 is TGCGCCAGCAGCTTGGAAGGTGCGGGGAGTTCGGCCGAGCAGTACTTC. This translates into CASSLEGAGSSAEQYF.

By frequency in the sample, this clone is medium-sized. The same CDR3 is also encoded by other DNA sequences in this sample. The chain combines TRBV9 with TRBJ2-3; possible D gene TRBD1, 5 bases. The CDR3 runs 15 residues. Trimming removed 3 bases from V and 0 bases from J, with 11 bases in between. CDR1 and CDR2 (germline): SGDLS, YYNGEE. CDR3 sequence (DNA): TGTGCCAGCAGCGCCACAGGTACTAGCACAGATACGCAGTATTTT. Its protein is CASSATGTSTDTQYF. The variable domain in full, completed from reference TRBV9 and TRBJ2-3, reads DSGVTQTPKHLITATGQRVTLRCSPRSGDLSVYWYQQSLDQGLQFLIQYYNGEERAKGNILERFSAQQFPDLHSELNLSSLELGDSALYFCASSATGTSTDTQYFGPGTRLTVL.

The V and J genes are TRBV9 and TRBJ2-2; D perhaps matches TRBD1 (5 bases). The V end was cut by 0 bases, the J end by 1 base, with 7 bases between. Per germline, CDR1 SGDLS and CDR2 YYNGEE. This CDR3 spans 15 amino acids. Written as DNA, the CDR3 is TGTGCCAGCAGCGTAGGGACACTGAACACCGGGGAGCTGTTTTTT. Residues: CASSVGTLNTGELFF.

The gene calls are TRBV27 and TRBJ2-3, with D perhaps matching TRBD1 (6 bases). V gave up 6 bases and J gave up 3 bases, with 25 bases separating them. Germline V gene data show CDR1 as MNHEY and CDR2 as SMNVEV (reference sequence). This CDR3 is 18 amino acids long. The CDR3 spells CASRTRRAETGRTDTQYF. The CDR3 coding sequence is TGTGCCAGCAGAACAAGGCGGGCCGAGACAGGTCGAACAGATACGCAGTATTTT.

CDR3 sequence reads: CASSPWDSRFGFDNEKLFF. The CDR3 nucleotides read TGTGCCAGCAGCCCTTGGGACAGTCGGTTCGGCTTCGATAATGAAAAACTGTTTTTT. The V and J genes are TRBV9 and TRBJ1-4, with 7 bases that match TRBD1. This CDR3 comprises 19 residues. The V gene end was trimmed by 4 bases and the J gene end by 4 bases; junction bases not matched to a gene: 19. Germline values: CDR1 SGDLS, CDR2 YYNGEE.

This clone came up once. The gene calls are TRBV19 and TRBJ1-1; D not resolved. Trimming cost V 3 bases and J 6 bases, with 11 bases left between them. CDR3 length equals 13 residues. Germline loops: CDR1 LNHDA, CDR2 SQIVND (reference sequence). The CDR3 nucleotides are TGTGCCAGTAGTATTGCCAGCGGATCTGAAGCTTTCTTT. Protein: CASSIASGSEAFF.

The V call is TRBV19, the J call TRBJ1-1; a possible D gene is TRBD1 (6 bases). The CDR3 extends over 14 amino acids. Trimming cost V 3 bases and J 5 bases, with 13 bases left between them. CDR1 and CDR2 from the germline V gene are LNHDA and SQIVND (reference sequence). CDR3 in amino acids: CASSISGASTEAFF. CDR3 bases: TGTGCCAGTAGTATCTCAGGGGCGAGTACTGAAGCTTTCTTT.

The rearrangement joins TRBV28 to TRBJ2-5; perhaps TRBD1 as D (5 bases). Looked up from germline, CDR1 is MDHEN and CDR2 is SYDVKM. The germline V and J ends were trimmed by 7 bases and 3 bases, with 9 bases remaining between them. The CDR3 totals 12 residues. In DNA form, the CDR3 reads TGTGCCAGCAAGGAGACAGAAGAGACCCAGTACTTC. This encodes CASKETEETQYF.

This clone came up once. The chain is built from TRBV28 and TRBJ1-3; D unclear. CDR1 MDHEN and CDR2 SYDVKM come from the germline V gene. The CDR3 consists of 14 residues. The CDR3 spells CATTQPGGGNTIYF. In nucleotides, the CDR3 is TGTGCTACGACACAGCCGGGAGGTGGAAACACCATATATTTT.

The genes are TRBV7-9 and TRBJ1-4; D is unresolved. Germline assignment: CDR1 SEHNR and CDR2 FQNEAQ (reference sequence). The CDR3 contains 13 residues. Trimming stripped 5 bases from V and 6 bases from J, with 10 bases between. CDR3 bases: TGTGCCAGCAGCCGCGTCATAGATGAAAAACTGTTTTTT. Its translation: CASSRVIDEKLFF.

The V and J genes are TRBV7-3 and TRBJ2-1; 9 bases match TRBD1. CDR1 and CDR2 from the germline V gene are SGHTA and FQGTGA. The CDR3 extends over 16 amino acids. V was pared by 5 bases and J by 7 bases, with 12 bases of the junction left unmatched. CDR3 sequence: CASSRTGQGGPNEQFF. CDR3 coding DNA: TGTGCCAGCAGCCGTACGGGACAGGGTGGACCGAATGAGCAGTTCTTC.

The V and J genes are TRBV9 and TRBJ2-1; a weak D match, TRBD1 (8 bases). The CDR3 has 21 amino acids. Germline assignment: CDR1 SGDLS and CDR2 YYNGEE. V lost 0 bases, J lost 3 bases, and 28 bases lay in between. CDR3 nucleotides: TGTGCCAGCAGCGTAGATTCAAACAGGGGGAAGCTAGCGGTCCACTACAATGAGCAGTTCTTC. Translation gives CASSVDSNRGKLAVHYNEQFF.

The genes are TRBV27 and TRBJ1-2, with 7 bases that match TRBD1. Per the germline V gene, CDR1 is MNHEY and CDR2 is SMNVEV (reference sequence). J lost 5 bases, V lost 2 bases, and 5 bases had no gene match. The CDR3 is 14 amino acids. The CDR3 sequence: CASSLGQAVYGYTF. CDR3 DNA sequence: TGTGCCAGCAGTTTAGGACAGGCGGTTTATGGCTACACCTTC.

The chain uses TRBV5-6 and TRBJ1-4; no reliable D call. The V gene lost 4 bases and the J gene lost 6 bases, with 16 bases spanning the gap. Germline V gives CDR1 SGHDT, CDR2 YYEEEE. This CDR3 contains 15 residues. CDR3 amino acids: CASSRGAGGDEKLFF. Here the CDR3 DNA reads TGTGCCAGCAGCCGGGGAGCGGGTGGTGATGAAAAACTGTTTTTT.

The V call is TRBV7-9, the J call TRBJ2-7; 10 bases fit TRBD1. The germline gives CDR1 SEHNR, CDR2 FQNEAQ (reference sequence). V lost 4 bases, J lost 3 bases, and 6 bases stayed unmatched. This CDR3 is built from 15 residues. In DNA, the CDR3 is TGTGCCAGCAGCTCCATCGACAGGGGGCTCTACGAGCAGTACTTC. Translated, it gives CASSSIDRGLYEQYF.

The V call is TRBV28, the J call TRBJ2-2, with D possibly TRBD2 on 5 matching bases. Germline V gives CDR1 MDHEN, CDR2 SYDVKM. The CDR3 contains 15 residues. V was shortened by 2 bases and J by 5 bases, with 12 bases between the two germline ends. This CDR3 reads CASSLRGSPTGELFF. The CDR3 coding sequence is TGTGCCAGCAGTTTACGTGGGAGCCCTACCGGGGAGCTGTTTTTT. The full variable domain, its missing parts supplied by reference TRBV28 and TRBJ2-2, is DVKVTQSSRYLVKRTGEKVFLECVQDMDHENMFWYRQDPGLGLRLIYFSYDVKMKEKGDIPEGYSVSREKKERFSLILESASTNQTSMYLCASSLRGSPTGELFFGEGSRLTVL.

The chain is built from TRBV4-1 and TRBJ1-2; D ambiguous. The CDR3 spans 15 residues. The V end lost 3 bases, the J end lost 5 bases, and 16 bases lay between the germline ends. Germline V gives CDR1 MGHRA, CDR2 YSYEKL. CDR3 in amino acids: CASSQWEGLGYGYTF. CDR3 nucleotide sequence: TGCGCCAGCAGCCAGTGGGAGGGCCTGGGGTATGGCTACACCTTC.

This chain uses TRBV13 with TRBJ2-2, with 10 bases fitting TRBD1. The germline V gene has CDR1 PRHDT and CDR2 FYEKMQ (reference sequence). The CDR3 is 17 residues long. The trim removed 4 bases at V and 3 bases at J, leaving 8 bases unmatched. CDR3: CASSSGDRGIDTGELFF. The CDR3 DNA reads as TGTGCCAGCAGCTCAGGGGACAGGGGCATAGACACCGGGGAGCTGTTTTTT.